These 15 T cell receptor beta chains share one sample of origin, sequenced in a study of PD-L1 blockade in urothelial cancer. Libraries were prepared by immunoSEQ multiplex PCR; TCRdb keeps only in-frame clonotypes and omits some of them. Among about 51,000 clones listed, about 88% were seen once. Time point described: peripheral blood 6 weeks after treatment start. Specimen: PBMCs, collected around atezolizumab (anti-PD-L1) treatment. The source of these receptors is a man between 60 and 70 years old with urothelial cancer.

In this sample, this clone turned up once. V usage is TRBV15 and J usage is TRBJ2-5; possibly TRBD2 for D (6 bases). Germline V lookup: CDR1 LNHNV, CDR2 YYDKDF (reference sequence). The CDR3 is made up of 17 amino acids. Deletions cut 1 base from V and 5 bases from J, with 20 bases between. CDR3: CATSRGYVAGRRETQYF. CDR3 nucleotides: TGTGCCACCAGCAGAGGTTATGTGGCAGGGAGGAGGGAGACCCAGTACTTC.

The rearrangement links TRBV6-6 to TRBJ2-5; 11 bases line up with TRBD2. Trimming removed 4 bases from V and 3 bases from J; junction bases left unmatched: 4. The V gene's germline CDR1 is MNHNY and CDR2 SVGAGI (reference sequence). The CDR3 spans 15 residues. Here the CDR3 DNA reads TGTGCCAGCAGTTCCGGGACTAGCGGAAAAGAGACCCAGTACTTC. This sequence encodes CASSSGTSGKETQYF.

The J gene is TRBJ2-1, the V gene TRBV27, with 9 bases lining up with TRBD2. CDR1 MNHEY and CDR2 SMNVEV come from the germline V gene (reference sequence). CDR3 size: 17 residues. Trimming took 4 bases from V and 8 from J; bases not matched to a gene: 15. CDR3: CASSSPRGVRGRDEQFF. The CDR3 DNA sequence: TGTGCCAGCAGTTCCCCCCGAGGGGTTCGCGGGAGGGATGAGCAGTTCTTC.

The rearrangement joins TRBV25-1 to TRBJ1-6; unclear D gene. The CDR3 has 14 residues. Deletions cut 0 bases from V and 8 bases from J, with 8 bases between. Germline V gives CDR1 MGHDK, CDR2 SYGVNS. CDR3 loop: CASSEYKGDSPLHF. The CDR3 nucleotides are TGTGCCAGCAGTGAATATAAGGGAGATTCACCCCTCCACTTT.

The V call is TRBV4-3, the J call TRBJ1-4; D perhaps matches TRBD1 (6 bases). CDR1 and CDR2 from the germline V gene are LGHNA and YSLEER. This CDR3 contains 14 residues. V lost 4 bases and J lost 8, with 14 bases in between. The DNA of the CDR3 is TGCGCCAGCAGCCGAGCGGGACATGAAGAAAAACTGTTTTTT. Translated: CASSRAGHEEKLFF.

This rearrangement joins TRBV25-1 to TRBJ1-3, with 7 bases that match TRBD1. The ends lost 7 bases at V and 3 bases at J; junction bases unmatched: 6. The length of the CDR3 is 14 residues. From germline, CDR1 is MGHDK and CDR2 SYGVNS. DNA for the CDR3: TGTGCCAGCAATCCGACAGGGCTTGGAAACACCATATATTTT. Residues: CASNPTGLGNTIYF.

V is TRBV2 and J is TRBJ1-5; 8 nucleotides align to TRBD1. CDR3 size: 15 residues. The germline V gene has CDR1 SNHLY and CDR2 FYNNEI. The junction had 7 bases not matched to a gene; V was cut back by 5 bases and J by 4 bases. CDR3 amino acids: CASSKDRGRNQPQHF. The CDR3 DNA reads TGTGCCAGCAGTAAAGACAGGGGCAGAAATCAGCCCCAGCATTTT.

The chain recombines TRBV7-2 with TRBJ1-2; 7 nucleotides agree with TRBD1. Looked up from germline, CDR1 is SGHTA and CDR2 is FQGNSA. After removal of 5 bases from V and 5 bases from J, the junction contained 8 bases not matched to a gene. The CDR3 runs 14 residues. The CDR3 region has the DNA TGTGCCAGCAGCCTATCGGGACAGCGGTATGGCTACACCTTC. It translates to CASSLSGQRYGYTF.

This clone was observed once. The chain uses TRBV7-9 and TRBJ1-2, with a tentative D call TRBD1 (5 bases). V was shortened by 4 bases and J by 9 bases, with 18 bases between the two germline ends. CDR1 is SEHNR and CDR2 is FQNEAQ in the germline V gene (reference sequence). This CDR3 is built from 14 residues. This chain's CDR3 is CASSSSLDSLSYTF. For the CDR3, the DNA is TGTGCCAGCAGCTCAAGCCTTGACAGTTTAAGCTACACCTTC.

This chain joins TRBV30 and TRBJ2-5; 9 positions agree with TRBD2. V lost 5 bases to trimming and J lost 3 bases; unmatched junction nucleotides: 1. CDR1 is GTSNPN and CDR2 is SVGIG in the germline V gene (reference sequence). This CDR3 is built from 12 residues. The CDR3: CAWERGEETQYF. CDR3 DNA sequence: TGTGCCTGGGAGCGGGGGGAAGAGACCCAGTACTTC.

V is TRBV4-1 and J is TRBJ2-7; 12 bases fit TRBD2. Germline assignment: CDR1 MGHRA and CDR2 YSYEKL. The CDR3 contains 15 residues. Trimming removed 3 bases from V and 3 bases from J; junction bases left unmatched: 3. The DNA for the CDR3 is TGCGCCAGCAGCCAGCCGACTAGCGGGAGCTACGAGCAGTACTTC. Translation: CASSQPTSGSYEQYF.

This chain uses TRBV27 with TRBJ2-2; a possible D gene is TRBD1 (6 bases). This CDR3 contains 16 residues. The V end lost 0 bases, the J end lost 2 bases, and 10 bases lay between the germline ends. Germline V gene sequence: CDR1 MNHEY, CDR2 SMNVEV (reference sequence). The CDR3 reads CASSLSPRGNTGELFF. The CDR3 DNA reads as TGTGCCAGCAGTTTATCCCCCAGGGGAAACACCGGGGAGCTGTTTTTT.

This chain links TRBV30 with TRBJ2-7; 10 nucleotides agree with TRBD1. Trimming at V came to 0 bases and at J to 6 bases, leaving 5 bases not matched to a gene. Germline V lookup: CDR1 GTSNPN, CDR2 SVGIG (reference sequence). The CDR3 length is 14 residues. CDR3 in DNA: TGTGCCTGGAGTGTACCGGGGACAGGGGTCGAGCAGTACTTC. Translated: CAWSVPGTGVEQYF. The whole variable domain, filled in from reference TRBV30 and TRBJ2-7, reads SQTIHQWPATLVQPVGSPLSLECTVEGTSNPNLYWYRQAAGRGLQLLFYSVGIGQISSEVPQNLSASRPQDRQFILSSKKLLLSDSGFYLCAWSVPGTGVEQYFGPGTRLTVT.

The V gene is TRBV19, the J gene TRBJ1-4; no clear D gene. The CDR3 spans 16 residues. Trimming stripped 4 bases from V and 8 bases from J, with 20 bases between. Per germline, CDR1 LNHDA and CDR2 SQIVND (reference sequence). This CDR3 is CASSRIGGNIGEKLFF. CDR3 sequence (DNA): TGTGCCAGTAGTAGAATCGGAGGAAACATAGGAGAAAAACTGTTTTTT.

The chain links TRBV5-4 to TRBJ2-5; 8 bases line up with TRBD2. Per germline, CDR1 SGHNT and CDR2 YYREEE (reference sequence). CDR3 length: 15 residues. With V trimmed by 4 bases and J by 7 bases, 12 bases remained unmatched. CDR3 sequence: CASSPTSALGGTQYF. DNA for the CDR3: TGTGCCAGCAGCCCGACTAGCGCCCTCGGGGGGACCCAGTACTTC.